This TCR beta chain emerged from a study of OX40 agonist ivuxolimab in advanced cancers. In terms of the full investigation: Ivuxolimab was an agonistic, fully human IgG2 monoclonal antibody directed against OX40 (CD134), a costimulatory receptor. Peripheral TCRbeta sequencing was intended to test whether TCR sequence diversity was altered and clonal T-cell expansion was caused by ivuxolimab. The dose-escalation cohort was roughly 83% male with a mean age of roughly 60 years, ranging from roughly 20 to 80. Partial responses occurred in three dose-escalation patients: two with cutaneous melanoma and one with hepatocellular carcinoma. The paper covers the monotherapy dose-escalation part of the phase I ivuxolimab trial, which included N ≈ 52 patients. Among the 50 to 55 dose-escalation patients, some 20 had hepatocellular carcinoma, approximately 15 melanoma, 9 renal cell carcinoma and 9 head and neck cancer. Intravenous ivuxolimab was administered to patients every 2 weeks at six dose levels: 0.01, 0.1, 0.3, 1.5, 3 and 10 mg/kg. Prior anti-PD-1, anti-PD-L1 or anti-CTLA-4 therapy was permitted, and checkpoint inhibitors had been received by around 40% of dose-escalation patients.

The trial excluded patients who had a history of autoimmune disease or who were on systemic immunosuppression. In every dose cohort, peripheral blood was drawn for TCR sequencing at baseline, cycle 4 day 1, and cycle 7 day 1. Samples were obtained from an open-label, multicenter, first-in-human phase I dose-escalation trial of ivuxolimab. Adults with locally advanced or metastatic melanoma, renal cell carcinoma, hepatocellular carcinoma or head and neck squamous cell carcinoma were enrolled in the trial. Before TCR sequencing, CD4+ and CD8+ T cells were separately sorted from peripheral blood. A remark on this clone: It lacks a known antigen. No quality values exist for individual bases; no much larger clone is one base distant.

The germline V gene sets CDR1 to LGHNT and CDR2 to FRNRAP. V is clipped by 5 bases and J by 3 bases, and the sequence between their germline boundaries is 14 bases long. Spanning cysteine to phenylalanine, the CDR3 consists of 15 amino acids. The sequence is cut down to CDR3 DNA, 45 bases in frame from base 1. What the authors observed across the whole study: Antigen specificity was not determined for the clonally expanded peripheral T cells. In the 0.1-3.0 mg/kg groups, partial responders were among the patients with the lowest normalized peripheral clonal expansion, particularly in CD8+ T cells. At doses of 0.1 to 3.0 mg/kg, clonal expansion of both CD4+ and CD8+ T cells in blood was seen between baseline and week 6. Low levels of normalized T-cell clonal expansion were also seen in some patients who did not respond. After ivuxolimab, expanded clones were on average more numerous among CD8+ T cells than among CD4+ T cells.

For sequencing of the TCRbeta CDR3 region, genomic DNA was extracted from the sorted cells. The immunoSEQ Assay was used to sequence the TCRbeta CDR3 regions. Held by TCRdb, this immuneACCESS table contains in-frame sequences only and omits some clones. Under half of the omission traces to an unresolved V gene where checked; the cause of the rest is unknown. Within this sample are 75,000 to 95,000 clones, with approximately 83% of them counted one time only. Around 2.9% of the sample rests with the top ten. The TCR sequence derives from an adult with an advanced solid tumor such as melanoma, head and neck, liver or kidney cancer. Recombination linked TRBV12-5 to TRBJ1-5; the D gene is perhaps TRBD1, on 6 matching bases. The sequencing here drew on CD4+ or CD8+ T cells sorted from blood, taken in a trial of the OX40 agonist ivuxolimab. The CDR3 has the sequence CASGRTGTLNQPQHF. The sequence in DNA is TGTGCTAGTGGTAGGACCGGGACACTCAATCAGCCCCAGCATTTT.